These T cell receptor beta chains were read from a single sample in a study of T cells after posttransplantation cyclophosphamide. Assay used: immunoSEQ multiplex PCR; TCRdb lists only in-frame clones, some missing. The data show more than 60,000 clones, just over 90% seen once. Material for sequencing was PBMCs. The receptors were gathered from a woman aged 25 to 39 in good health and a related stem cell transplant donor. CDR3s include the opening cysteine and the closing phenylalanine or tryptophan. Each record gives: V gene, D gene, clone size, J gene, CDR3 protein, CDR3 DNA. D genes are given only for firm matches. A row's size may be missing; if present it is once, few, many or a size class.

>TRBV11-3|TRBD1|NA|TRBJ2-7
CASSLARDRGYEQYF
TGTGCCAGCAGCTTAGCCCGGGACAGGGGCTACGAGCAGTACTTC
>TRBV7-9|TRBD1|NA|TRBJ2-5
CASTRGQYQETQYF
TGTGCCAGCACCCGGGGACAGTACCAAGAGACCCAGTACTTC
>TRBV11-3|NA|NA|TRBJ1-1
CASSLGADGNTEAFF
TGTGCCAGCAGCTTAGGGGCCGACGGGAACACTGAAGCTTTCTTT
>TRBV19|TRBD1|NA|TRBJ2-1
CATKGQGFYNEQFF
TGTGCCACAAAGGGACAGGGCTTTTACAATGAGCAGTTCTTC
>TRBV5-5|NA|NA|TRBJ1-4
CASSQFPTGQIEKLFF
TGTGCCAGCAGCCAATTCCCGACAGGCCAGATTGAAAAACTGTTTTTT
>TRBV29-1|NA|NA|TRBJ1-2
CSATANYGYTF
TGCAGCGCCACCGCCAACTATGGCTACACCTTC
>TRBV7-2|NA|NA|TRBJ1-1
CASSVTDKNTEAFF
TGTGCCAGCAGTGTTACAGATAAGAACACTGAAGCTTTCTTT
>TRBV28|NA|NA|TRBJ2-5
CASSRGVKVETQYF
TGTGCCAGCAGTCGAGGGGTGAAAGTGGAGACCCAGTACTTC
>TRBV30|NA|once|TRBJ1-2
CAWSKGSIYGYTF
TGTGCCTGGAGTAAGGGCAGTATCTATGGCTACACCTTC
>TRBV6-5|NA|NA|TRBJ1-1
CASSARRDRAFF
TGTGCCAGCAGCGCGAGGCGTGATAGGGCTTTCTTT
>TRBV6-1|NA|NA|TRBJ2-4
CASSERPGAKNIQYF
TGTGCCAGCAGTGAAAGACCTGGGGCCAAAAACATTCAGTACTTC
>TRBV15|NA|NA|TRBJ1-4
CATSSGRVREKLFF
TGTGCCACCAGCAGTGGACGGGTACGTGAAAAACTGTTTTTT
>TRBV15|NA|NA|TRBJ1-2
CATSRGPEGTSKTF
TGTGCCACCAGCAGAGGCCCGGAGGGGACTTCTAAGACCTTC
>TRBV5-1|NA|NA|TRBJ2-2
CASSSRTGELFF
TGCGCCAGCAGCTCCCGCACCGGGGAGCTGTTTTTT
>TRBV7-6|NA|NA|TRBJ2-2
CASSLAKWNTGELFF
TGTGCCAGCAGCTTAGCGAAGTGGAACACCGGGGAGCTGTTTTTT
>TRBV5-8|NA|NA|TRBJ1-2
CASSLERGPHGYTF
TGTGCCAGCAGCTTGGAACGGGGTCCTCACGGCTACACCTTC
>TRBV6-5|TRBD1|NA|TRBJ2-3
CASSPEGASTDTQYF
TGTGCCAGCAGTCCTGAGGGGGCTAGCACAGATACGCAGTATTTT
>TRBV5-1|NA|NA|TRBJ2-7
CASSAGQNPYEQYF
TGCGCCAGCAGCGCCGGACAGAACCCCTACGAGCAGTACTTC
>TRBV11-2|NA|NA|TRBJ1-4
CASSHGIAVTNEKLFF
TGTGCCAGCAGCCACGGGATTGCGGTAACTAATGAAAAACTGTTTTTT
>TRBV7-7|NA|NA|TRBJ1-1
CASSQKPNTEAFF
TGTGCCAGCAGCCAAAAACCGAACACTGAAGCTTTCTTT
>TRBV6-6|NA|NA|TRBJ1-1
CASSFGENTEAFF
TGTGCCAGCAGTTTCGGGGAGAACACTGAAGCTTTCTTT
>TRBV6-5|TRBD1|once|TRBJ1-3
CASSSDRRGNTIYF
TGTGCCAGCAGTTCGGACAGGCGTGGAAACACCATATATTTT
>TRBV5-1|NA|NA|TRBJ1-3
CASSLDGFHSGNTIYF
TGCGCCAGCAGCTTGGACGGGTTCCACTCTGGAAACACCATATATTTT
>TRBV7-8|NA|NA|TRBJ2-7
CASSLAPRDTSYEQYF
TGTGCCAGCAGCTTAGCTCCCCGGGACACCTCCTACGAGCAGTACTTC
>TRBV29-1|NA|once|TRBJ2-7
CSVKTSSSDEQYF
TGCAGCGTCAAGACTTCATCTAGCGACGAGCAGTACTTC
>TRBV7-9|NA|NA|TRBJ2-1
CASTSRDSHEQFF
TGTGCCAGCACCTCTCGGGACTCACATGAGCAGTTCTTC
>TRBV5-1|TRBD1|NA|TRBJ1-5
CASSVQGPGQPQHF
TGCGCCAGCAGCGTACAGGGGCCCGGTCAGCCCCAGCATTTT
>TRBV7-2|NA|NA|TRBJ1-6
CASSLEAGASSSPLHF
TGTGCCAGCAGCTTAGAGGCGGGGGCTTCGAGTTCACCCCTCCACTTT
>TRBV19|TRBD1|NA|TRBJ2-3
CASSIGTGGPDTQYF
TGTGCCAGTAGTATCGGGACAGGGGGCCCAGATACGCAGTATTTT
>TRBV7-9|NA|NA|TRBJ1-2
CASNSRRTGTWAGYTF
TGTGCCAGCAACTCCCGCCGTACCGGGACCTGGGCTGGCTACACCTTC
>TRBV7-6|NA|NA|TRBJ1-5
CASSHRAPPRISNQPQHF
TGTGCCAGCAGCCACAGGGCCCCACCTCGTATAAGCAATCAGCCCCAGCATTTT
>TRBV10-3|NA|NA|TRBJ1-5
CAISEGQRNQPQHF
TGTGCCATCAGTGAGGGACAGAGAAATCAGCCCCAGCATTTT
>TRBV5-4|TRBD2|NA|TRBJ2-2
CASSLRSGGVTGELFF
TGTGCCAGCAGCTTGCGGAGCGGGGGAGTCACCGGGGAGCTGTTTTTT
>TRBV9|TRBD2|NA|TRBJ2-5
CASSPGTSGVETQYF
TGTGCCAGCAGCCCGGGGACTAGCGGGGTTGAGACCCAGTACTTC
>TRBV6-1|NA|NA|TRBJ1-4
CATFQATTNEKLFF
TGTGCCACCTTCCAGGCTACAACTAATGAAAAACTGTTTTTT
>TRBV7-2|NA|NA|TRBJ1-3
CASSVGRRDTIYF
TGTGCCAGCAGCGTGGGGCGGCGGGACACCATATATTTT
>TRBV9|TRBD1|once|TRBJ2-7
CASSVAWDRFRYEQYF
TGTGCCAGCAGCGTAGCTTGGGACAGGTTCCGATACGAGCAGTACTTC
>TRBV21-1|NA|NA|TRBJ2-5
CASTLDSRQETQYF
TGTGCCAGCACCCTTGACAGCCGCCAAGAGACCCAGTACTTC
>TRBV25-1|NA|NA|TRBJ2-7
CASSEPAMGSYEQYF
TGTGCCAGCAGTGAACCAGCCATGGGGAGCTACGAGCAGTACTTC
>TRBV5-8|TRBD1|NA|TRBJ2-6
CASSLDGTGASGANVLTF
TGTGCCAGCAGCTTGGACGGGACAGGCGCCTCTGGGGCCAACGTCCTGACTTTC
>TRBV7-9|NA|medium-sized|TRBJ1-2
CASSLVGEANYGYTF
TGTGCCAGCAGCTTAGTCGGAGAAGCTAACTATGGCTACACCTTC
>TRBV2|TRBD1|NA|TRBJ1-2
CASSEIGQGVGYTF
TGTGCCAGCAGTGAAATCGGCCAGGGGGTGGGCTACACCTTC
>TRBV7-2|NA|NA|TRBJ2-2
CASSLDASLTTGELFF
TGTGCCAGCAGCTTAGATGCCAGCCTAACTACCGGGGAGCTGTTTTTT
>TRBV5-1|TRBD2|NA|TRBJ2-1
CASSFNLAGGNEQFF
TGCGCCAGCAGCTTTAACCTAGCGGGGGGCAATGAGCAGTTCTTC
>TRBV5-4|NA|NA|TRBJ2-5
CASSLWGVQETQYF
TGTGCCAGCAGCTTGTGGGGCGTCCAAGAGACCCAGTACTTC
>TRBV19|NA|NA|TRBJ1-1
CASGRAEAFF
TGTGCCAGTGGCCGGGCTGAAGCTTTCTTT
>TRBV19|NA|once|TRBJ1-2
CASSINPNYGYTF
TGTGCCAGTAGTATAAACCCCAACTATGGCTACACCTTC
>TRBV5-1|NA|NA|TRBJ1-2
CASSLADNYGYTF
TGCGCCAGCAGCTTGGCCGACAACTATGGCTACACCTTC
>TRBV4-3|TRBD1|NA|TRBJ1-1
CASSPYRTGTGDEAFF
TGCGCCAGCAGCCCGTACCGTACCGGGACAGGGGACGAAGCTTTCTTT
>TRBV11-3|NA|NA|TRBJ2-2
CASSPGTKNTGELFF
TGTGCCAGCAGCCCCGGGACGAAGAACACCGGGGAGCTGTTTTTT
>TRBV11-1|NA|NA|TRBJ2-7
CASSLGSYEQYF
TGTGCCAGCAGCTTAGGATCCTACGAGCAGTACTTC
>TRBV5-4|NA|NA|TRBJ1-4
CASGRGGEKLFF
TGTGCCAGCGGTCGCGGGGGTGAAAAACTGTTTTTT
>TRBV5-6|TRBD1|NA|TRBJ1-1
CASSSWDRATEAFF
TGTGCCAGCAGCTCCTGGGACAGGGCCACTGAAGCTTTCTTT
>TRBV19|NA|NA|TRBJ1-2
CASTYRGARSGYTF
TGTGCCAGTACCTATCGGGGGGCGCGGTCTGGCTACACCTTC
>TRBV7-2|TRBD1|NA|TRBJ2-5
CASSLAARQGAETQYF
TGTGCCAGCAGCTTAGCGGCTCGACAGGGCGCGGAGACCCAGTACTTC
>TRBV23-1|NA|NA|TRBJ2-7
CASSHQTMYEQYF
TGCGCCAGCAGTCACCAGACAATGTACGAGCAGTACTTC
>TRBV4-2|TRBD1|NA|TRBJ1-4
CASSQLRQGGEKLFF
TGTGCCAGCAGCCAACTTCGACAGGGTGGGGAAAAACTGTTTTTT